The rows below give T cell receptor beta chains drawn from one sample of a study of blood T cell repertoires in COVID-19. Generated by immunoSEQ multiplex PCR, the TCRdb table keeps only in-frame clones and is missing some. The sample lists some 200,000 clones, approximately 83% occurring once. Material for sequencing was peripheral blood. The receptors were gathered from a human donor with acute or convalescent COVID-19. The donor label of this sample is uncertain. Both conserved end residues are part of each CDR3. A D gene is named only where the DNA matches it firmly. Some rows mark clone size as missing; the rest say once, few, many or name a class of expanded clone.

abundance: NA; j_gene: TRBJ2-7; d_gene: NA; v_gene: TRBV19; CDR3aa: CASSQSFAGRGEQYF; CDR3nt: TGTGCCAGTAGTCAGTCCTTTGCGGGAAGGGGCGAGCAGTACTTC
abundance: NA; j_gene: TRBJ2-7; d_gene: NA; v_gene: TRBV3-1/TRBV3-2; CDR3aa: CASSQVSEQYF; CDR3nt: TGTGCCAGCAGCCAAGTCAGCGAGCAGTACTTC
abundance: NA; j_gene: TRBJ2-1; d_gene: TRBD2; v_gene: TRBV28; CDR3aa: CASSRGGVPNEQFF; CDR3nt: TGTGCCAGCAGCCGGGGGGGGGTTCCCAATGAGCAGTTCTTC
abundance: NA; j_gene: TRBJ1-2; d_gene: TRBD1; v_gene: TRBV6-6; CDR3aa: CASSLTGQGPYGYTF; CDR3nt: TGTGCCAGCAGTTTGACGGGACAGGGCCCCTATGGCTACACCTTC
abundance: NA; j_gene: TRBJ2-2; d_gene: TRBD1; v_gene: TRBV2; CDR3aa: CASNPGQGNTGELFF; CDR3nt: TGTGCCAGCAACCCGGGACAGGGGAACACCGGGGAGCTGTTTTTT
abundance: NA; j_gene: TRBJ1-6; d_gene: NA; v_gene: TRBV6-6; CDR3aa: CASSNRERASPLHF; CDR3nt: TGTGCCAGCAGCAACAGGGAGAGAGCTTCACCCCTCCACTTT
abundance: NA; j_gene: TRBJ2-1; d_gene: TRBD2; v_gene: TRBV7-2; CDR3aa: CASSPTSGRANEQFF; CDR3nt: TGTGCCAGCAGCCCAACTAGCGGGAGGGCCAATGAGCAGTTCTTC
abundance: NA; j_gene: TRBJ2-1; d_gene: NA; v_gene: TRBV6-6; CDR3aa: CASSGGGPGNEQFF; CDR3nt: TGTGCCAGCAGTGGAGGGGGCCCGGGGAATGAGCAGTTCTTC
abundance: NA; j_gene: TRBJ1-3; d_gene: NA; v_gene: TRBV5-6; CDR3aa: CASSLPVSSGNTIYF; CDR3nt: TGTGCCAGCAGCTTGCCAGTCTCCTCTGGAAACACCATATATTTT
abundance: NA; j_gene: TRBJ2-7; d_gene: NA; v_gene: TRBV7-2; CDR3aa: CASSLAGGQAQYF; CDR3nt: TGTGCCAGCAGCTTAGCTGGGGGCCAAGCGCAGTACTTC
abundance: NA; j_gene: TRBJ1-2; d_gene: TRBD1; v_gene: TRBV5-4; CDR3aa: CASSPPGQALNYGYTF; CDR3nt: TGTGCCAGCAGCCCCCCGGGACAGGCCCTAAACTATGGCTACACCTTC
abundance: NA; j_gene: TRBJ1-1; d_gene: TRBD1; v_gene: TRBV18; CDR3aa: CASSPGQGYTEAFF; CDR3nt: TGTGCCAGCTCACCGGGACAGGGGTACACTGAAGCTTTCTTT
abundance: NA; j_gene: TRBJ2-1; d_gene: TRBD2; v_gene: TRBV9; CDR3aa: CASSVDLAGGNEQFF; CDR3nt: TGTGCCAGCAGCGTAGACCTAGCGGGGGGTAATGAGCAGTTCTTC
abundance: NA; j_gene: TRBJ1-2; d_gene: NA; v_gene: TRBV7-3; CDR3aa: CASSSAGYGYTF; CDR3nt: TGTGCCAGCAGCTCCGCCGGCTATGGCTACACCTTC
abundance: few; j_gene: TRBJ1-6; d_gene: TRBD1; v_gene: TRBV5-1; CDR3aa: CASSLEGTATSPLHF; CDR3nt: TGCGCCAGCAGCCTGGAAGGGACAGCAACTTCACCCCTCCACTTT
abundance: NA; j_gene: TRBJ2-5; d_gene: NA; v_gene: TRBV7-3; CDR3aa: CASSRGSGETQYF; CDR3nt: TGTGCCAGCAGCCGGGGTAGCGGAGAGACCCAGTACTTC
abundance: NA; j_gene: TRBJ1-1; d_gene: TRBD1; v_gene: TRBV19; CDR3aa: CASRDRGNTEAFF; CDR3nt: TGTGCCAGTAGAGACAGGGGAAACACTGAAGCTTTCTTT
abundance: NA; j_gene: TRBJ2-5; d_gene: TRBD2; v_gene: TRBV7-6; CDR3aa: CASSLGRPPGASGGDQETQYF; CDR3nt: TGTGCCAGCAGCTTAGGGCGCCCTCCCGGGGCTAGCGGGGGGGACCAAGAGACCCAGTACTTC
abundance: NA; j_gene: TRBJ2-7; d_gene: NA; v_gene: TRBV4-1; CDR3aa: CASSHNQADSYEQYF; CDR3nt: TGCGCCAGCAGCCATAACCAGGCAGACTCCTACGAGCAGTACTTC
abundance: NA; j_gene: TRBJ2-5; d_gene: TRBD2; v_gene: TRBV11-2; CDR3aa: CASSLGTSGSQETQYF; CDR3nt: TGTGCCAGCAGCTTGGGGACTAGCGGGTCTCAAGAGACCCAGTACTTC
abundance: NA; j_gene: TRBJ2-4; d_gene: NA; v_gene: TRBV29-1; CDR3aa: CSVEGGGQAKNIQYF; CDR3nt: TGCAGCGTTGAAGGGGGGGGACAAGCCAAAAACATTCAGTACTTC
abundance: NA; j_gene: TRBJ1-2; d_gene: TRBD1; v_gene: TRBV9; CDR3aa: CASSPSGTGASVAF; CDR3nt: TGTGCCAGCAGCCCCTCCGGGACAGGGGCGTCCGTCGCCTTC
abundance: NA; j_gene: TRBJ2-7; d_gene: NA; v_gene: TRBV30; CDR3aa: CAWRATTGDRSYEQYF; CDR3nt: TGTGCCTGGAGGGCCACAACAGGAGACCGTTCCTACGAGCAGTACTTC
abundance: NA; j_gene: TRBJ1-6; d_gene: NA; v_gene: TRBV30; CDR3aa: CAWSVGRGSNHSPLHF; CDR3nt: TGTGCCTGGAGTGTGGGGAGGGGGAGTAATCATTCACCCCTCCACTTT
abundance: few; j_gene: TRBJ2-7; d_gene: TRBD1; v_gene: TRBV27; CDR3aa: CASSSYRGVGYEQYF; CDR3nt: TGTGCCAGCAGTTCCTACAGGGGGGTGGGCTACGAGCAGTACTTC
abundance: NA; j_gene: TRBJ2-3; d_gene: TRBD2; v_gene: TRBV7-6; CDR3aa: CASSFTSGRGTDTQYF; CDR3nt: TGTGCCAGCAGCTTCACTAGCGGACGGGGCACAGATACGCAGTATTTT
abundance: NA; j_gene: TRBJ1-2; d_gene: TRBD1; v_gene: TRBV3-1/TRBV3-2; CDR3aa: CASSRDRNYGYTF; CDR3nt: TGTGCCAGCAGCCGGGACAGGAACTATGGCTACACCTTC
abundance: few; j_gene: TRBJ2-7; d_gene: TRBD1; v_gene: TRBV27; CDR3aa: CASSLRQGGEQYF; CDR3nt: TGTGCCAGCAGTTTACGACAGGGGGGGGAGCAGTACTTC
abundance: NA; j_gene: TRBJ2-3; d_gene: NA; v_gene: TRBV28; CDR3aa: CASGPPDTQYF; CDR3nt: TGTGCCAGCGGCCCCCCAGATACGCAGTATTTT
abundance: NA; j_gene: TRBJ2-7; d_gene: TRBD2; v_gene: TRBV5-1; CDR3aa: CASSLGTSAYEQYF; CDR3nt: TGCGCCAGCAGCTTAGGGACTAGTGCCTACGAGCAGTACTTC
abundance: once; j_gene: TRBJ1-2; d_gene: NA; v_gene: TRBV7-9; CDR3aa: CASSLTPSYGYTF; CDR3nt: TGTGCCAGCAGCCTGACACCTTCTTATGGCTACACCTTC
abundance: NA; j_gene: TRBJ2-5; d_gene: NA; v_gene: TRBV5-1; CDR3aa: CASSFGNQETQYF; CDR3nt: TGCGCCAGCAGCTTCGGGAACCAAGAGACCCAGTACTTC
abundance: NA; j_gene: TRBJ2-3; d_gene: TRBD2; v_gene: TRBV19; CDR3aa: CATSGGAATDTQYF; CDR3nt: TGTGCCACCAGCGGGGGGGCGGCGACAGATACGCAGTATTTT
abundance: NA; j_gene: TRBJ2-1; d_gene: TRBD1; v_gene: TRBV2; CDR3aa: CASRGQGGGNEQFF; CDR3nt: TGTGCCAGCAGAGGACAGGGGGGTGGCAATGAGCAGTTCTTC
abundance: NA; j_gene: TRBJ2-4; d_gene: NA; v_gene: TRBV6-1; CDR3aa: CASSEGPKGAKNIQYF; CDR3nt: TGTGCCAGCAGTGAAGGGCCGAAGGGGGCCAAAAACATTCAGTACTTC
abundance: NA; j_gene: TRBJ2-1; d_gene: NA; v_gene: TRBV7-2; CDR3aa: CASSLAAPNSNEQFF; CDR3nt: TGTGCCAGCAGCTTAGCCGCCCCGAATAGCAATGAGCAGTTCTTC
abundance: NA; j_gene: TRBJ2-6; d_gene: NA; v_gene: TRBV28; CDR3aa: CASSSPTSGANVLTF; CDR3nt: TGTGCCAGCAGTTCCCCTACGTCTGGGGCCAACGTCCTGACTTTC
abundance: NA; j_gene: TRBJ2-1; d_gene: NA; v_gene: TRBV11-2; CDR3aa: CASSLDRTHRTYNEQFF; CDR3nt: TGTGCCAGCAGCTTAGATAGGACGCACAGGACCTACAATGAGCAGTTCTTC
abundance: NA; j_gene: TRBJ2-7; d_gene: TRBD2; v_gene: TRBV2; CDR3aa: CASRALAGGPDEQYF; CDR3nt: TGTGCCAGCAGGGCACTAGCGGGAGGGCCAGACGAGCAGTACTTC
abundance: NA; j_gene: TRBJ1-4; d_gene: NA; v_gene: TRBV7-2; CDR3aa: CASSSGQVGRRGEKLFF; CDR3nt: TGTGCCAGCAGCTCTGGACAAGTGGGGCGTCGTGGTGAAAAACTGTTTTTT